One and the same sample provided the 10 T cell receptor beta chains below, sequenced in a study of control samples from healthy donors and cancer patients. The assay was immunoSEQ multiplex PCR, and TCRdb's table has in-frame clones only and misses some. This sample has around 120,000 clones, with approximately 95% found just once. Sequencing was carried out using blood. The source is a man younger than 40 in good health.

V is TRBV10-3 and J is TRBJ1-6; D gene uncertain. V was shortened by 10 bases and J by 6 bases, with 16 bases between the two germline ends. CDR1 is ENHRY and CDR2 is SYGVKD in the germline V gene. The CDR3 loop spans 14 amino acids. The CDR3 DNA is TGTGCCACCACCTTTAGAGGCTCTAATTCACCCCTCCACTTT. This codes for CATTFRGSNSPLHF.

The CDR3 nucleotides are TGTGCCAGCAGCCCTTATACTAGTCGGGACAATTCACCCCTCCACTTT. The encoded protein is CASSPYTSRDNSPLHF. The J gene is TRBJ1-6, the V gene TRBV7-9; a weak D match, TRBD1 (5 bases). V was pared by 5 bases and J by 7 bases, with 18 bases between. The germline gives CDR1 SEHNR, CDR2 FQNEAQ (reference sequence). The CDR3 has 16 residues.

This rearrangement joins TRBV23-1 to TRBJ2-5; a weak D match, TRBD1 (5 bases). TRBV23-1 qualifies as an ORF whose function is uncertain. The CDR3 loop spans 16 amino acids. The V end was cut by 0 bases, the J end by 2 bases, with 13 bases between. The CDR3 here is CASSQSRQGRQETQYF. In nucleotides, the CDR3 is TGCGCCAGCAGTCAATCGAGGCAGGGCCGGCAAGAGACCCAGTACTTC.

J is TRBJ1-1 and V is TRBV11-2; TRBD1 agrees at 7 bases. The ends lost 5 bases at V and 7 bases at J; junction bases unmatched: 13. CDR3 length: 15 amino acids. Germline CDR1 is SGHAT and CDR2 is FQNNGV. CDR3 amino acids: CASSKTGLNRGEAFF. For the CDR3, the DNA is TGTGCCAGCAGCAAGACAGGGCTAAACCGGGGTGAAGCTTTCTTT.

The chain links TRBV7-2 to TRBJ2-5; D unresolved. V lost 5 bases to trimming and J lost 2 bases, with 15 bases between them. Germline V gene sequence: CDR1 SGHTA, CDR2 FQGNSA. This CDR3 is built from 15 residues. This chain's CDR3 is CASSGYLMGQETQYF. The CDR3 coding sequence is TGTGCCAGCAGCGGCTACCTTATGGGACAAGAGACCCAGTACTTC.

J is TRBJ2-7 and V is TRBV29-1, with a tentative D call TRBD2 (6 bases). V was pared by 6 bases and J by 1 base, with 19 bases between. The CDR3 is 15 residues long. CDR1 is SQVTM, CDR2 ANQGSEA, per germline. The CDR3 sequence: CSVISPGLKSYEQYF. CDR3 bases: TGCAGCGTGATATCTCCGGGACTGAAATCCTACGAGCAGTACTTC.

The CDR3 nucleotides read TGTGCCAGCAGTGAAGGGGGTAGCAATCAGCCCCAGCATTTT. It codes for CASSEGGSNQPQHF. V and J are TRBV6-1 and TRBJ1-5; no firm D call. From germline, CDR1 is MNHNS and CDR2 SASEGT. Trimming left V 1 base short and J 0 bases short, with 4 bases between. The CDR3 loop spans 14 amino acids.

This clone appeared a single time. This chain uses TRBV30 with TRBJ2-7; D is uncertain. This CDR3 is 13 amino acids long. Trimming shortened V by 5 bases and J by 0 bases, and 11 bases separated the two germline ends. Germline CDR1 GTSNPN, CDR2 SVGIG (reference sequence). CDR3 coding DNA: TGTGCCTGGGGAAGGACCGGCTCCTACGAGCAGTACTTC. As protein: CAWGRTGSYEQYF.

The chain is built from TRBV4-1 and TRBJ1-1, with D maybe TRBD1 (5 bases). Germline loops: CDR1 MGHRA, CDR2 YSYEKL. CDR3 length: 18 amino acids. Trimming pared 0 bases from V and 4 bases from J, leaving 21 bases between. CDR3 residues: CASSQEEGRVIVSTEAFF. CDR3 nucleotides: TGCGCCAGCAGCCAAGAGGAGGGCAGGGTCATAGTCAGCACTGAAGCTTTCTTT.

This clone has only one observation. This chain links TRBV28 with TRBJ2-1; TRBD2 is a possible D gene (7 bases). V was cut by 7 bases and J by 4 bases, with 14 bases left in between. Per the germline V gene, CDR1 is MDHEN and CDR2 is SYDVKM. The CDR3 has 14 amino acids. In nucleotides, the CDR3 is TGTGCCAGCACAAAACGGGGGGCGTACAATGAGCAGTTCTTC. Its translation is CASTKRGAYNEQFF.